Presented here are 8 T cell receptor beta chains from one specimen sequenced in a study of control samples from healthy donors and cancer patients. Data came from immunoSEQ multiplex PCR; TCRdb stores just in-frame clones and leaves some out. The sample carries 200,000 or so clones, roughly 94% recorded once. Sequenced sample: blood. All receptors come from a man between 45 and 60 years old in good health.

The CDR3 loop reads CASSLTGTRQPQHF. CDR3 nucleotide sequence: TGTGCCAGTAGTCTTACAGGGACCAGACAGCCCCAGCATTTT. The rearrangement uses TRBV19 and TRBJ1-5, with D tentatively TRBD1 (6 bases). The CDR3 has 14 residues. Germline CDR1 LNHDA, CDR2 SQIVND (reference sequence). Trimming shortened V by 5 bases and J by 7 bases, and 15 bases separated the two germline ends.

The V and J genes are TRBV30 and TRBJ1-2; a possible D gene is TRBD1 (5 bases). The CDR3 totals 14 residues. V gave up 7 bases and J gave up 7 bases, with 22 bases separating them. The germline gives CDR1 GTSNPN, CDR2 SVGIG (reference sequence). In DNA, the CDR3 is TGTGCCTTGGGGGGGGTTATACGATCTGGTGGCTACACCTTC. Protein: CALGGVIRSGGYTF.

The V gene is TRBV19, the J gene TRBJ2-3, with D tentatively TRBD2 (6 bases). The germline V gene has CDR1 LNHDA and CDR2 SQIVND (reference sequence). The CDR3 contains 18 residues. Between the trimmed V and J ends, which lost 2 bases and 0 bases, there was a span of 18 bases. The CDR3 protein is CASSIPLGRGTSTDTQYF. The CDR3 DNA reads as TGTGCCAGTAGTATACCCCTCGGACGGGGGACGAGCACAGATACGCAGTATTTT. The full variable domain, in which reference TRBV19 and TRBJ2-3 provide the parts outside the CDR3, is DGGITQSPKYLFRKEGQNVTLSCEQNLNHDAMYWYRQDPGQGLRLIYYSQIVNDFQKGDIAEGYSVSREKKESFPLTVTSAQKNPTAFYLCASSIPLGRGTSTDTQYFGPGTRLTVL.

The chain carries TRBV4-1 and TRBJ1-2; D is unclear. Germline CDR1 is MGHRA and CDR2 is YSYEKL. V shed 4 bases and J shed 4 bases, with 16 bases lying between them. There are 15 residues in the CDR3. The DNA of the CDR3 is TGCGCCAGCAGCCTTCCGGATAGGGCCCCCTATGGCTACACCTTC. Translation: CASSLPDRAPYGYTF.

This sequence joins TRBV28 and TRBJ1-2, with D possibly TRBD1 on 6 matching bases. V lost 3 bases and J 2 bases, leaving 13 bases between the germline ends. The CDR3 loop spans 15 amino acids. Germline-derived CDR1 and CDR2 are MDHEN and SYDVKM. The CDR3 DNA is TGTGCCAGCAGTTTTGCCTTGGACAGCAACTATGGCTACACCTTC. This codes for CASSFALDSNYGYTF.

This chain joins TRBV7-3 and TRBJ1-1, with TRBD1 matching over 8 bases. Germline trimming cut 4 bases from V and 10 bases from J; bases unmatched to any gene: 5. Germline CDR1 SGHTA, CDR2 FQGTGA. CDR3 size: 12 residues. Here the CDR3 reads CASSSDRGPAFF. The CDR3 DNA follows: TGTGCCAGCAGCTCAGACAGGGGCCCAGCTTTCTTT.

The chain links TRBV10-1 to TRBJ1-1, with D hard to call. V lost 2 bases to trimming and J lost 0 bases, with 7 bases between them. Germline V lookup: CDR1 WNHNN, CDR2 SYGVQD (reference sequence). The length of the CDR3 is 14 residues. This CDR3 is CASSEGPLNTEAFF. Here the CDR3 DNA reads TGCGCCAGCAGTGAGGGCCCACTGAACACTGAAGCTTTCTTT.

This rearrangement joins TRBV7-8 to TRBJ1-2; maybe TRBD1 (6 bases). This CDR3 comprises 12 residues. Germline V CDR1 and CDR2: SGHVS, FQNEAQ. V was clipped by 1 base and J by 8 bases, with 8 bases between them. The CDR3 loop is CASSLVGGGYTF. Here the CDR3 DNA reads TGTGCCAGCAGCTTAGTAGGGGGAGGCTACACCTTC.